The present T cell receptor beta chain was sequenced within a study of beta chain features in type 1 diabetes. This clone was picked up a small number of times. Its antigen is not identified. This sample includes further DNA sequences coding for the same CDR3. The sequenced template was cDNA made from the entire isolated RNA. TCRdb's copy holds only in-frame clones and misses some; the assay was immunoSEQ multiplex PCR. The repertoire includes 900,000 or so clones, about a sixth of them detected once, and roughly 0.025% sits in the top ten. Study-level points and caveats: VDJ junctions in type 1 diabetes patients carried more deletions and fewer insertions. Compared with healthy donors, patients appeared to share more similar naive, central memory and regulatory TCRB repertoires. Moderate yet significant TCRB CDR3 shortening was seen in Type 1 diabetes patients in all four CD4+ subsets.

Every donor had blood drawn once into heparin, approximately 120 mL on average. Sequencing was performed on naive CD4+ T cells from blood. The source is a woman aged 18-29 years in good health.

The CDR3 DNA follows: TGTGCCAGCAGTTTGCTCCGTGAGCAGTTCTTC. It is translated as CASSLLREQFF. J is TRBJ2-1 and V is TRBV28, with D uncertain. The CDR3 is 11 amino acids. Germline V gene lookup returns CDR1 MDHEN and CDR2 SYDVKM. The ends were cut back, 3 bases at V and 9 bases at J, with 6 bases in the middle.